The sequence of this T cell receptor (beta chain) was determined in a study of identical twins. In TCRdb, the 5' RACE reads were re-called with MiXCR into one record per CDR3 protein. The sample has some 760,000 distinct CDR3 sequences; around a sixth are singletons. This CDR3 is built from 16 residues. V was trimmed by 2 bases and J by 5 bases, leaving 17 bases between them. Germline-derived CDR1 and CDR2 are SGHTA and FQGNSA. The data were also submitted as part of a second study, on T cells expressing NK-cell markers. That work states: Dominant NKG2C+ clonotypes in 6 or 7 donors made up roughly 1.0-7.0% of CD8+ T cells. In a handful of donors, these clonotypes also led the CD3+CD56-NKG2C+ fraction.

This TCR derives from a woman younger than 35 in good health. The genes are TRBV7-2 and TRBJ2-3, with D perhaps TRBD2 (6 bases). Input material: PBMCs. The CDR3, as DNA: TGTGCCAGCAGCTTACCTTTATCGGGAGCGGGAGATACGCAGTATTTT. Its protein product is CASSLPLSGAGDTQYF.